This T cell receptor (beta chain) was found in a study of metastatic and nonmetastatic thyroid tumors. General study results and limits: The study reportedly found significantly higher TCR beta diversity in malignant thyroid tumors than benign nodules, in blood and tumor.

TCRdb re-called clones from the PCR reads using MiXCR. Among tens of thousands of clones listed, roughly 16% were seen once. Each patient went into thyroid surgery without having received any treatment. The germline V and J ends were trimmed by 3 bases and 8 bases, with 10 bases remaining between them. CDR3 length equals 12 residues. This clone was counted ten times or more. Its specificity is not known. This sequence joins TRBV12-3 or TRBV12-4 and TRBJ1-2; tentative D call: TRBD1 (5 bases). Sequenced input: blood. The sequence came from a male donor with papillary thyroid cancer or a benign thyroid nodule (not recorded which). Some clones in this sample may be carry-over from other donors' samples. The DNA of the CDR3 is TGTGCCAGCAGTTTGGGGCCCCAAGGCTACACCTTC. This sequence encodes CASSLGPQGYTF.